Listed below are T cell receptor beta chains from one sample, sequenced in a study of CD8 T cells in Susac syndrome. MiXCR was run by TCRdb on the immunoSEQ multiplex PCR reads, yielding one entry per CDR3 protein. The table records about 120,000 distinct CDR3 sequences, over 90% of them present only once. The specimen sequenced was CD4+ T cells from PBMCs. The receptors stem from a human donor with Susac syndrome. Each CDR3 is given with its conserved first and last residue. Each record gives: D gene, clone size, J gene, CDR3 length, V gene, CDR3 protein, CDR3 DNA. D genes are given only for firm matches. Size values are once, few and many counts, or a class for expanded clones, and some rows have none.

>TRBD1|.|TRBJ2-7|15|TRBV29-1
CSVEGGGQGTYEQYF
TGCAGCGTTGAAGGCGGAGGACAGGGAACCTACGAGCAGTACTTC
>TRBD2|.|TRBJ2-1|16|TRBV27
CASSPPGLAGVTEQFF
TGTGCCAGCAGTCCCCCGGGACTAGCGGGAGTGACCGAGCAGTTCTTC
>.|.|TRBJ2-1|13|TRBV5-4
CASSQSPYNEQFF
TGTGCCAGCAGCCAGAGCCCGTACAATGAGCAGTTCTTC
>.|.|TRBJ2-2|15|TRBV20-1
CSARDSGRATGELFF
TGCAGTGCTAGAGATAGTGGACGAGCCACCGGGGAGCTGTTTTTT
>.|.|TRBJ2-7|14|TRBV2
CASSVQDSSYEQYF
TGTGCCAGCAGTGTCCAGGACAGCTCCTACGAGCAGTACTTC
>.|.|TRBJ1-1|14|TRBV5-1
CASSLEQRGGEAFF
TGCGCCAGCAGCTTGGAACAGAGGGGTGGTGAAGCTTTCTTT
>.|.|TRBJ1-2|12|TRBV29-1
CSVDSGRLGYTF
TGCAGCGTTGACTCAGGGAGGTTGGGCTACACCTTC
>.|.|TRBJ2-1|13|TRBV5-1
CASSSQGSPEQFF
TGCGCCAGCAGCTCACAGGGTTCGCCCGAACAGTTCTTC
>.|.|TRBJ1-1|15|TRBV12-3/TRBV12-4
CASSFGRTMNTEAFF
TGTGCCAGCAGTTTTGGCAGGACAATGAACACTGAAGCTTTCTTT
>.|.|TRBJ1-2|13|TRBV20-1
CSAREASNYGYTF
TGCAGTGCCAGAGAGGCCTCTAACTATGGCTACACCTTC
>TRBD1|.|TRBJ2-3|14|TRBV30
CAWTGQGHTDTQYF
TGTGCCTGGACCGGACAGGGACACACAGATACGCAGTATTTT
>TRBD2|.|TRBJ2-3|10|TRBV18
CASGLASQYF
TGTGCCAGCGGACTAGCGTCGCAGTATTTT
>.|.|TRBJ2-5|16|TRBV7-8
CASSLPHGTAKETQYF
TGTGCCAGCAGCTTACCCCACGGGACTGCCAAAGAGACCCAGTACTTC
>TRBD2|.|TRBJ2-3|16|TRBV7-8
CASSYRGGRATDTQYF
TGTGCCAGCAGCTACCGGGGCGGGAGAGCCACAGATACGCAGTATTTT
>.|.|TRBJ1-1|13|TRBV28
CATEAPAGTEAFF
TGTGCCACCGAGGCCCCGGCGGGCACTGAAGCTTTCTTT
>.|.|TRBJ2-2|11|TRBV10-3
CAISGSGELFF
TGTGCCATCAGTGGCTCCGGGGAGCTGTTTTTT
>TRBD2|.|TRBJ2-1|13|TRBV11-2
CASSLETSGRQFF
TGTGCCAGCAGCTTGGAGACTAGCGGGAGACAGTTCTTC
>.|.|TRBJ1-2|15|TRBV29-1
CSVDSAQGFYYGYTF
TGCAGCGTTGACTCAGCCCAGGGATTTTACTATGGCTACACCTTC
>.|.|TRBJ2-1|14|TRBV30
CAWAAGYSYNEQFF
TGTGCCTGGGCTGCAGGCTATTCCTACAATGAGCAGTTCTTC
>.|.|TRBJ1-5|12|TRBV30
CAWGYLWGPQHF
TGTGCCTGGGGCTACCTCTGGGGGCCCCAGCATTTT
>.|.|TRBJ1-5|17|TRBV15
CATSRDARAGSNQPQHF
TGTGCCACCAGCAGAGATGCGAGGGCAGGGAGCAATCAGCCCCAGCATTTT
>.|.|TRBJ2-7|13|TRBV21-1
CASSKRFQDEQYF
TGTGCCAGCAGCAAGAGATTCCAAGACGAGCAGTACTTC
>.|.|TRBJ2-7|13|TRBV4-1
CASSQERSYEQYF
TGCGCCAGCAGCCAAGAAAGATCCTACGAGCAGTACTTC
>.|.|TRBJ2-3|16|TRBV20-1
CSASYPDAPRGDTQYF
TGCAGTGCTAGCTACCCGGACGCCCCCCGTGGAGATACGCAGTATTTT
>.|.|TRBJ1-1|11|TRBV3-1
CASSQGIEAFF
TGTGCCAGCAGCCAAGGGATTGAAGCTTTCTTT
>.|.|TRBJ1-2|15|TRBV7-2
CASSLVGGRRGGYTF
TGTGCCAGCAGCTTAGTTGGGGGTCGAAGGGGAGGCTACACCTTC
>.|.|TRBJ1-1|15|TRBV30
CAWSAELWVNTEAFF
TGTGCCTGGAGTGCCGAATTGTGGGTGAACACTGAAGCTTTCTTT
>.|once|TRBJ2-7|13|TRBV3-1
CASSHPSVYEQYF
TGTGCCAGCAGCCACCCCAGCGTTTACGAGCAGTACTTC
>.|few|TRBJ2-5|13|TRBV29-1
CSVDRGRGETQYF
TGCAGCGTTGATCGAGGGAGGGGGGAGACCCAGTACTTC
>TRBD2|.|TRBJ2-1|16|TRBV7-9
CASSFSGRVGYNEQFF
TGTGCCAGCAGCTTTAGCGGGAGAGTCGGATACAATGAGCAGTTCTTC
>TRBD1|.|TRBJ2-7|16|TRBV7-2
CASSLVAGTGVGEQYF
TGTGCCAGCAGCTTAGTTGCGGGGACAGGGGTCGGCGAGCAGTACTTC
>.|.|TRBJ2-3|15|TRBV3-1
CASSHRRERTDTQYF
TGTGCCAGCAGCCACCGGAGGGAACGCACAGATACGCAGTATTTT